This T cell receptor (beta chain) was observed in a study of shared clonotypes between healthy human individuals. The V and J ends lost 6 bases and 8 bases, in that order; junction bases with no gene match: 13. In germline, CDR1 is MDHEN, CDR2 SYDVKM. The CDR3 is 16 residues long. TCRdb's copy holds only in-frame clones and misses some; the assay was immunoSEQ multiplex PCR. The sample carries some 2,000,000 clones, about 94% recorded once. This clonotype originated in a man between 18 and 35 years old in good health. Sequenced material: naive CD4+ T cells sorted from blood. The subset was: CD45RA+ positively selected. The rearrangement uses TRBV28 and TRBJ2-3, with 11 bases aligning to TRBD2. As DNA, the CDR3 is TGTGCCAGCAGGGAGAGAAGACTAGCGGGGAAGGGTACGCAGTATTTT. Translation gives CASRERRLAGKGTQYF.